This T cell receptor (beta chain) is drawn from a study of shared clonotypes between healthy human individuals. The overall study: Donor composition was a couple of women and a few men, aged 18 to 49.

Measured with immunoSEQ multiplex PCR; TCRdb has only the in-frame clones, and not every one. Here the sample spans over a million clones, around 78% being singletons. The CDR3 is 12 residues long. Germline CDR1 is ENHRY and CDR2 is SYGVKD. The ends were cut back, 3 bases at V and 0 bases at J, with 0 bases in the middle. Subsets obtained from CD4+ cells comprised CD45RA+ naive and CD45RA-negative memory cells. Comment on this clone: A far larger clone differs by one base, so this is likely a read error.

The sample consisted of memory CD4+ T cells from PBMCs. The subset: CD45RA-negative fraction. This sequence was found in a man aged 18-30 years in good health. Some clones in this sample may be carry-over from other donors' samples. This chain joins TRBV10-3 and TRBJ1-3; D gene ambiguous. The CDR3 coding sequence is TGTGCCATCAGTGACTCTGGAAACACCATATATTTT. It encodes CAISDSGNTIYF.